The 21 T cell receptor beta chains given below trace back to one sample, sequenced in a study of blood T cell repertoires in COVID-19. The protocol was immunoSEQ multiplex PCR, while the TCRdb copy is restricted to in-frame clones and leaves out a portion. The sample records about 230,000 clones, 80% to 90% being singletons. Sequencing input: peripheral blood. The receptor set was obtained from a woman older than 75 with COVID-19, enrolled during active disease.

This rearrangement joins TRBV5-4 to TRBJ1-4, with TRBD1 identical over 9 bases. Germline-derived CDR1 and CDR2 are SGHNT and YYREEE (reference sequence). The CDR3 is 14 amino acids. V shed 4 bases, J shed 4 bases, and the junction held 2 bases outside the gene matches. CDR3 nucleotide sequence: TGTGCCAGCAGCAAGGGACAGGGTAATGAAAAACTGTTTTTT. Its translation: CASSKGQGNEKLFF.

The CDR3 spells CASSQNPESSGNTIYF. CDR3 nucleotides: TGTGCCAGCTCACAAAACCCTGAGAGCTCTGGAAACACCATATATTTT. The V and J genes are TRBV18 and TRBJ1-3; D is unclear. Germline assignment: CDR1 KGHSH and CDR2 LQKENI. The length of the CDR3 is 16 residues. Trimming removed 4 bases from V and 0 bases from J, with 13 bases in between.

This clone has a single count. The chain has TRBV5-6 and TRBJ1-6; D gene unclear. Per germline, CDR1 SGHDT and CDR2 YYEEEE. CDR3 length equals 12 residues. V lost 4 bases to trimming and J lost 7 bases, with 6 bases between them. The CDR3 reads CASSSLNSPLHF. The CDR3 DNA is TGTGCCAGCAGCAGCTTGAATTCACCCCTCCACTTT.

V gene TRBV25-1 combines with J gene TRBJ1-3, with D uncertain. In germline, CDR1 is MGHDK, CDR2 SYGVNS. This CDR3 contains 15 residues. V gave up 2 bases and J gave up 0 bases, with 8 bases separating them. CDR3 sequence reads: CASSEGSSSGNTIYF. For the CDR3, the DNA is TGTGCCAGCAGTGAAGGCTCCAGCTCTGGAAACACCATATATTTT.

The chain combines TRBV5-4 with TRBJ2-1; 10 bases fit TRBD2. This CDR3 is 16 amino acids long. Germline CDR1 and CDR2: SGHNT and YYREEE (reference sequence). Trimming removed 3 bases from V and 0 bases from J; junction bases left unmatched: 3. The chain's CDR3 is CASSSGLASSYNEQFF. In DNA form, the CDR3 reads TGTGCCAGCAGCTCGGGACTAGCGAGCTCCTACAATGAGCAGTTCTTC.

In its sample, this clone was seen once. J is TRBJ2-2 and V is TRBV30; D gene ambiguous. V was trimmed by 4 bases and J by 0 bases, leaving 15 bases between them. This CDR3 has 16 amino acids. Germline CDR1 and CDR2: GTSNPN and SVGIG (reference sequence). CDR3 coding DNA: TGTGCCTGGAATAGGTCTCCTAGGTCGAACACCGGGGAGCTGTTTTTT. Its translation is CAWNRSPRSNTGELFF.

CDR3 sequence reads: CASSSVGESPLHF. DNA for the CDR3: TGTGCCAGCAGCTCCGTAGGGGAATCACCCCTCCACTTT. The chain couples TRBV7-2 to TRBJ1-6; TRBD1 is a possible D gene (5 bases). Germline V gene sequence: CDR1 SGHTA, CDR2 FQGNSA. The CDR3 has 13 amino acids. V was clipped by 4 bases and J by 10 bases, with 11 bases between them.

The CDR3 reads CASSPGLPNEQFF. DNA of the CDR3: TGTGCCAGCAGTCCGGGACTACCCAATGAGCAGTTCTTC. The V gene is TRBV7-2, the J gene TRBJ2-1, with 7 bases matching TRBD2. The CDR3 contains 13 residues. The germline V gene has CDR1 SGHTA and CDR2 FQGNSA. J lost 6 bases, V lost 6 bases, and 5 bases had no gene match.

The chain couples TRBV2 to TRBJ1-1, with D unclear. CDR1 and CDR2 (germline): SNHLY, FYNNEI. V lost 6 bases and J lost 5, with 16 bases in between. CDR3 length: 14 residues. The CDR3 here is CASRGREGRTEAFF. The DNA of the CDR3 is TGTGCCAGCAGGGGGAGGGAGGGTAGGACTGAAGCTTTCTTT.

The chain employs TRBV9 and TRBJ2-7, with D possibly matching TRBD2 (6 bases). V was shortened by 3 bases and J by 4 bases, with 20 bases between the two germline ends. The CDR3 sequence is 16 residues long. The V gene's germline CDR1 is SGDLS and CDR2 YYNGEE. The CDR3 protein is CASSAQRAGTPYEQYF. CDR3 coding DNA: TGTGCCAGCAGCGCCCAAAGGGCGGGGACCCCTTACGAGCAGTACTTC.

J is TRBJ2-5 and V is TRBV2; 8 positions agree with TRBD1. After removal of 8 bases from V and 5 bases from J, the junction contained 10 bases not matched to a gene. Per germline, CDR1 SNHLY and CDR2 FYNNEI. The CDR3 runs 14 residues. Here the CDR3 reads CASDDTGGRETQYF. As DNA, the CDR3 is TGTGCCAGCGATGACACAGGGGGTCGGGAGACCCAGTACTTC.

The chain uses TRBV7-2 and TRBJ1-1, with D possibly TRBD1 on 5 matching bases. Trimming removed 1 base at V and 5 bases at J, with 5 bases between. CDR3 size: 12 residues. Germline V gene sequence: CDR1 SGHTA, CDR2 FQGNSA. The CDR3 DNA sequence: TGTGCCAGCAGCTTAGACAGGACTGAAGCTTTCTTT. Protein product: CASSLDRTEAFF.

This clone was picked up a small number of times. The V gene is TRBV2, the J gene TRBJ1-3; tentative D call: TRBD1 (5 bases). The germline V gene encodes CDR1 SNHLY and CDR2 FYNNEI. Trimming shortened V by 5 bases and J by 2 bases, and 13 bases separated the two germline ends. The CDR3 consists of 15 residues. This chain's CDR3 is CASSRTKGTGNTIYF. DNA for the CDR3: TGTGCCAGCAGTAGGACGAAGGGGACTGGAAACACCATATATTTT.

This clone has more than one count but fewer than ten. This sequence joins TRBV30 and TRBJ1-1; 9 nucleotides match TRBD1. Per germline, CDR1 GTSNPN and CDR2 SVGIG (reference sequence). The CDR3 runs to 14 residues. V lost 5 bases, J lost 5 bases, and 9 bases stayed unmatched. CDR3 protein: CAWETGTGRTEAFF. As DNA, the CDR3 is TGTGCCTGGGAAACCGGGACAGGGAGGACTGAAGCTTTCTTT.

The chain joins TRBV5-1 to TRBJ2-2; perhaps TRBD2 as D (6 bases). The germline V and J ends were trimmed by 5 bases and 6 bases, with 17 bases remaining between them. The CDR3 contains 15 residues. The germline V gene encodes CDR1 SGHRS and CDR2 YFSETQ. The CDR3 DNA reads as TGCGCCAGCAGACCTCCGGGACTGCCGTCCGGGGAGCTGTTTTTT. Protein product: CASRPPGLPSGELFF.

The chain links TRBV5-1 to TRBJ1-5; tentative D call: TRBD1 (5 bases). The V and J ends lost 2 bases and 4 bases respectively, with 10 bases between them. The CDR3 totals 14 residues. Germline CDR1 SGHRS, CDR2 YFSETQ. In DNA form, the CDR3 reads TGCGCCAGCAGCTTTATGGGGGGTAATCAGCCCCAGCATTTT. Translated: CASSFMGGNQPQHF.

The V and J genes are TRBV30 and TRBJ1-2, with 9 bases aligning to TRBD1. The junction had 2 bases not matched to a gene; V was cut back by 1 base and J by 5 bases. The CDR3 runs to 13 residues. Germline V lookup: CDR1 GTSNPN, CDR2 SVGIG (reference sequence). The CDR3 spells CAWSGTGDYGYTF. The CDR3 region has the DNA TGTGCCTGGAGTGGGACAGGGGATTATGGCTACACCTTC.

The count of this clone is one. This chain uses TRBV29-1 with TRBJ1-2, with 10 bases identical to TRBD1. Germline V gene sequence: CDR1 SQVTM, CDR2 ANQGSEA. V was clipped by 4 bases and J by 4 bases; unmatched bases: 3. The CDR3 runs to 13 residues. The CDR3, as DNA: TGCAGCGTTGGAGACAGGGGGCCCTATGGCTACACCTTC. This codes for CSVGDRGPYGYTF.

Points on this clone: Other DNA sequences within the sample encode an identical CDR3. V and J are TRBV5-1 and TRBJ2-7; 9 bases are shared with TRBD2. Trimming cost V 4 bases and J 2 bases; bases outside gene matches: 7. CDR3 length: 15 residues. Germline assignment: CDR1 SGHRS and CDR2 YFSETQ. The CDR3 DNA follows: TGCGCCAGCAGCCCTTTAGCGGGAGCCGCCTACGAGCAGTACTTC. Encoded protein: CASSPLAGAAYEQYF.

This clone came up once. Written as DNA, the CDR3 is TGTGCCAGCAGCTCCCAAGGACTAGCGGGGGGTTTCCCCTACGAGCAGTACTTC. Protein sequence: CASSSQGLAGGFPYEQYF. The chain recombines TRBV7-2 with TRBJ2-7; TRBD2 matches at 14 bases. Germline V CDR1 and CDR2: SGHTA, FQGNSA. J was trimmed by 2 bases and V by 4 bases; bases with no gene match: 10. The CDR3 length is 18 residues.

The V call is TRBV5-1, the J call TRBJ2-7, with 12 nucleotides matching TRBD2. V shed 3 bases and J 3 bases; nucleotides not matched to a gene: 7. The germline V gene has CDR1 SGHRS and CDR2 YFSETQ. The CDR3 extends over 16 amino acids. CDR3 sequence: CASSSTSGGFIYEQYF. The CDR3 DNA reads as TGCGCCAGCAGCTCGACTAGCGGGGGATTTATCTACGAGCAGTACTTC.